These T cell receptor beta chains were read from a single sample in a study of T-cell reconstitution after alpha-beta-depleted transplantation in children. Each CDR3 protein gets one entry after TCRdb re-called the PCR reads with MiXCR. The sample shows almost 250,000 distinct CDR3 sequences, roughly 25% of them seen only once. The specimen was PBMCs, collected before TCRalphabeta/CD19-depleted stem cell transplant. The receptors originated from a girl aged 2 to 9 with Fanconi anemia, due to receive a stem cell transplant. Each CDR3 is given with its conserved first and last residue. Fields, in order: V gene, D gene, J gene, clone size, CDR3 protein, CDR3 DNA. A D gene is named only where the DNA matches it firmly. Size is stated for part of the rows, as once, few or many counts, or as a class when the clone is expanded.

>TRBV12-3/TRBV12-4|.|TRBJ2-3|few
CASTSSRTGFTDTQYF
TGTGCCAGCACCTCCTCCCGTACAGGGTTCACAGATACGCAGTATTTT
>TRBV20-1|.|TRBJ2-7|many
CSARAVYEQYF
TGCAGTGCTAGAGCAGTCTACGAGCAGTACTTC
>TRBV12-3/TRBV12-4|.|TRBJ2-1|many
CASSFWDSYNEQFF
TGTGCCAGCAGTTTTTGGGACTCCTACAATGAGCAGTTCTTC
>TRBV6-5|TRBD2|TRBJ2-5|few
CASSYSWGGETQYF
TGTGCCAGCAGTTACTCGTGGGGAGGGGAGACCCAGTACTTC
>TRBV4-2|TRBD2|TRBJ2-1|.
CASSQVIGTRPSDEQFF
TGTGCCAGCAGCCAAGTCATTGGGACTAGGCCCTCAGATGAGCAGTTCTTC
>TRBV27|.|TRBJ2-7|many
CASSLKGGLYEQYF
TGTGCCAGCAGTTTGAAGGGGGGCCTTTACGAGCAGTACTTC
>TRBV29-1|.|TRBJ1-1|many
CSAIRGSRTEAFF
TGCAGCGCCATCAGGGGATCCCGGACTGAAGCTTTCTTT
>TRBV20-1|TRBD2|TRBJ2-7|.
CSAKRVAGHYEQYF
TGCAGTGCTAAAAGGGTAGCGGGTCACTACGAGCAGTACTTC
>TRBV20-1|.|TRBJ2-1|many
CSAMKGYDEQFF
TGCAGTGCCATGAAGGGGTACGATGAGCAGTTCTTC
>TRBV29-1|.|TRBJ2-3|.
CGGIGLFHTDTQYF
TGCGGAGGGATCGGACTGTTTCACACAGATACGCAGTATTTT
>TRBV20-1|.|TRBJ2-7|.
CSAPGSAYEQYF
TGCAGTGCTCCAGGGAGTGCCTACGAGCAGTACTTC
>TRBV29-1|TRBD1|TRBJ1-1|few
CSADRLTGSSSTEAFF
TGCAGCGCCGATAGACTGACAGGGTCAAGTAGCACTGAAGCTTTCTTT
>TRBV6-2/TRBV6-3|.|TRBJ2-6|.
CASSYGVRGTTGANVLTF
TGTGCCAGCAGTTACGGTGTGCGGGGTACGACTGGGGCCAACGTCCTGACTTTC
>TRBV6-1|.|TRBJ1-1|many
CASSALGGGPAEAFF
TGTGCCAGCAGTGCCTTAGGAGGTGGGCCAGCTGAAGCTTTCTTT
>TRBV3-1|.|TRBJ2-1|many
CASSQAGDVEQFF
TGTGCCAGCAGCCAAGCGGGAGATGTTGAGCAGTTCTTC
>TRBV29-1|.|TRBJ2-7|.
CSVLTETFYEQYF
TGCAGCGTTCTAACCGAGACTTTCTACGAGCAGTACTTC
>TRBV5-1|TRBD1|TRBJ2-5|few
CASSSQGAGETQYF
TGCGCCAGCAGCTCACAGGGGGCAGGGGAGACCCAGTACTTC
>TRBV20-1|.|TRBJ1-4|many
CSARLPVINEKLFF
TGCAGTGCTAGACTCCCGGTCATTAATGAAAAACTGTTTTTT
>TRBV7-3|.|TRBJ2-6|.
CASSVSQSSGANVLTF
TGTGCCAGCAGCGTATCACAGAGCTCTGGGGCCAACGTCCTGACTTTC
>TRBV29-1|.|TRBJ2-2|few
CSVAGDRFTGELFF
TGCAGCGTTGCGGGGGACAGATTCACCGGGGAGCTGTTTTTT
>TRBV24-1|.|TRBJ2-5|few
CATSDFGEQETQYF
TGTGCCACCAGTGATTTTGGAGAGCAAGAGACCCAGTACTTC
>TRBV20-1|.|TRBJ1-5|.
CSADKGNQPQHF
TGCAGTGCTGACAAAGGCAATCAGCCCCAGCATTTT
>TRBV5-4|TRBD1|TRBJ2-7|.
CASSLGQGARDYEQYF
TGTGCCAGCAGCTTGGGACAGGGGGCGCGGGATTACGAGCAGTACTTC
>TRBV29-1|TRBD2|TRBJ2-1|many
CSVAILAFGDEQFF
TGCAGCGTTGCCATACTAGCGTTTGGGGATGAGCAGTTCTTC
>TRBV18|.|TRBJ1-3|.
CASSPEGSGNTIYF
TGTGCCAGCTCACCAGAGGGATCTGGAAACACCATATATTTT
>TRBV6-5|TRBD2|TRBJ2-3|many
CASSFSGTTDTQYF
TGTGCCAGCAGTTTTAGCGGGACCACAGATACGCAGTATTTT
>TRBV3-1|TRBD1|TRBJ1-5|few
CASSPHFGTGNQPQHF
TGTGCCAGCAGCCCACATTTCGGGACAGGTAATCAGCCCCAGCATTTT
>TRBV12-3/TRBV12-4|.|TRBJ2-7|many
CASSFGVATEQYF
TGTGCCAGCAGTTTCGGAGTAGCGACCGAGCAGTACTTC
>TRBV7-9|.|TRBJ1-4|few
CASSLERRINEKLFF
TGTGCCAGCAGCTTAGAAAGACGGATTAATGAAAAACTGTTTTTT
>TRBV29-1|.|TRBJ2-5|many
CSAGETQYF
TGCAGCGCGGGGGAGACCCAGTACTTC